This T cell receptor beta chain was captured by sequencing in a study of blood T cell repertoires in COVID-19. As for the study in general: T cells, B-cell-depleted T cells, or PBMCs supplied cDNA or gDNA.

The repertoire was sequenced with immunoSEQ multiplex PCR; TCRdb's copy has only in-frame clones and lacks some. Here the sample spans 280,000 or so clones, roughly 89% being singletons. CDR3 length equals 14 residues. The germline V gene has CDR1 LNHDA and CDR2 SQIVND (reference sequence). V gave up 7 bases and J gave up 3 bases; unmatched junction bases: 3. Donors were grouped by their self-reported clinical history. The sequencing input was PBMCs or T cells enriched from blood (not recorded which). The TCR sequence derives from a woman younger than 35 with acute COVID-19. V and J are TRBV19 and TRBJ2-3; TRBD1 matches at 11 bases. The CDR3 DNA reads TGTGCCAGTACCCGGGACAGGGGGACAGATACGCAGTATTTT. Translating it yields CASTRDRGTDTQYF.